The 18 T cell receptor beta chains below come from one sample, sequenced in a study of T cells after yellow fever vaccination. TCRdb fed the 5' RACE reads into MiXCR, producing one record per CDR3 protein. The sample holds hundreds of thousands of distinct CDR3 sequences, roughly 14% seen once. The source was PBMCs, collected on the day of the yellow fever booster vaccination. All receptors come from a young man who received the YFV17D yellow fever vaccine.

The rearrangement uses TRBV20-1 and TRBJ2-6, with no clear D. With 2 bases removed from V and 1 base from J, the gap between germline ends came to 3 bases. The CDR3 totals 13 residues. Germline V gives CDR1 DFQATT, CDR2 SNEGSKA (reference sequence). The CDR3 nucleotides read TGCAGTGCTAGATGGTCTGGGGCCAACGTCCTGACTTTC. It codes for CSARWSGANVLTF.

This clonotype was detected a few times. The chain links TRBV20-1 to TRBJ1-2; the D is unclear. V lost 1 base and J lost 8, with 14 bases in between. Germline V gene sequence: CDR1 DFQATT, CDR2 SNEGSKA (reference sequence). The CDR3 contains 13 residues. As DNA, the CDR3 is TGCAGTGCTAGAGTGCGGGAATCGGAGGGCTACACCTTC. Its protein product is CSARVRESEGYTF.

The rearrangement joins TRBV11-2 to TRBJ2-3; 9 bases fit TRBD2. Germline V lookup: CDR1 SGHAT, CDR2 FQNNGV. The CDR3 runs 15 residues. Trimming took 5 bases from V and 5 from J; bases not matched to a gene: 8. CDR3 sequence reads: CASSATQREVDTQYF. In DNA form, the CDR3 reads TGTGCCAGCAGCGCAACCCAGCGGGAGGTAGATACGCAGTATTTT. The full variable domain, its missing parts supplied by reference TRBV11-2 and TRBJ2-3, is EAGVAQSPRYKIIEKRQSVAFWCNPISGHATLYWYQQILGQGPKLLIQFQNNGVVDDSQLPKDRFSAERLKGVDSTLKIQPAKLEDSAVYLCASSATQREVDTQYFGPGTRLTVL.

This clonotype was counted between two and nine times. DNA of the CDR3: TGTGCCAGTACAAAGCGGACTAGCACAGATACGCAGTATTTT. Translated, it gives CASTKRTSTDTQYF. The chain recombines TRBV19 with TRBJ2-3; the D gene is possibly TRBD2 (5 bases). This CDR3 spans 14 amino acids. Trimming stripped 7 bases from V and 0 bases from J, with 11 bases between. Germline loops: CDR1 LNHDA, CDR2 SQIVND (reference sequence). Filled out from reference TRBV19 and TRBJ2-3, the complete variable domain reads DGGITQSPKYLFRKEGQNVTLSCEQNLNHDAMYWYRQDPGQGLRLIYYSQIVNDFQKGDIAEGYSVSREKKESFPLTVTSAQKNPTAFYLCASTKRTSTDTQYFGPGTRLTVL.

This clonotype was detected a few times. The rearrangement uses TRBV5-1 and TRBJ2-7; D is unresolved. Trimming removed 0 bases at V and 2 bases at J, with 9 bases between. The CDR3 has 14 residues. Germline-derived CDR1 and CDR2 are SGHRS and YFSETQ. Here the CDR3 DNA reads TGCGCCAGCAGCTTGGTGACGTCGACCTACGAGCAGTACTTC. Translation: CASSLVTSTYEQYF.

The rearrangement links TRBV5-4 to TRBJ2-7; 8 bases align to TRBD2. Per germline, CDR1 SGHNT and CDR2 YYREEE (reference sequence). The ends lost 3 bases at V and 4 bases at J; junction bases unmatched: 9. The CDR3 runs 15 residues. In DNA form, the CDR3 reads TGTGCCAGCAGCTCGACTAAGCGGGAGTCTTACGAGCAGTACTTC. Its translation is CASSSTKRESYEQYF. Full variable domain (outside the CDR3, taken from reference TRBV5-4 and TRBJ2-7): ETGVTQSPTHLIKTRGQQVTLRCSSQSGHNTVSWYQQALGQGPQFIFQYYREEENGRGNFPPRFSGLQFPNYSSELNVNALELDDSALYLCASSSTKRESYEQYFGPGTRLTVT.

This clonotype was observed a few times. This chain links TRBV5-1 with TRBJ1-2, with TRBD1 matching over 7 bases. The CDR3 contains 13 residues. Looked up from germline, CDR1 is SGHRS and CDR2 is YFSETQ. V lost 3 bases and J lost 8; bases outside the gene matches: 7. CDR3 residues: CASSYTGEEGYTF. The DNA for the CDR3 is TGCGCCAGCAGCTATACAGGGGAAGAAGGCTACACCTTC.

V usage is TRBV7-9 and J usage is TRBJ2-3, with D tentatively TRBD1 (6 bases). Trimming removed 5 bases from V and 9 bases from J, with 9 bases in between. This CDR3 has 11 amino acids. Per germline, CDR1 SEHNR and CDR2 FQNEAQ (reference sequence). CDR3 residues: CASSRQVTQYF. The CDR3 nucleotides read TGTGCCAGCAGCAGACAGGTCACGCAGTATTTT.

This clonotype was picked up a small number of times. This chain connects TRBV12-3 or TRBV12-4 to TRBJ2-5; the D call may be TRBD1 or TRBD2 (6 bases each). This CDR3 is built from 16 residues. V shed 5 bases and J shed 5 bases, with 21 bases lying between them. In nucleotides, the CDR3 is TGTGCCAGCAGTCCGGGTAGGGGGGACGCAGGGGAGACCCAGTACTTC. The encoded protein is CASSPGRGDAGETQYF.

This clonotype was picked up a small number of times. The rearrangement uses TRBV7-9 and TRBJ2-1, with unresolved D. This CDR3 contains 13 residues. The V and J ends lost 3 bases and 10 bases respectively, with 13 bases between them. Germline loops: CDR1 SEHNR, CDR2 FQNEAQ (reference sequence). The CDR3 protein is CASSFAVVIEQFF. The CDR3 nucleotides are TGTGCCAGCAGCTTCGCCGTTGTTATAGAGCAGTTCTTC.

V usage is TRBV29-1 and J usage is TRBJ2-4; D not resolved. Germline lookup yields CDR1 SQVTM and CDR2 ANQGSEA. The CDR3 covers 11 residues. V was pared by 5 bases and J by 2 bases, with 4 bases between. The CDR3 DNA reads as TGCAGCGTTACGTCCAAAAACATTCAGTACTTC. Amino acids: CSVTSKNIQYF.

This chain connects TRBV6-1 to TRBJ2-5; TRBD1 agrees at 8 bases. Trimming took 5 bases from V and 5 from J; bases not matched to a gene: 7. CDR3 size: 14 residues. The germline gives CDR1 MNHNS, CDR2 SASEGT. The CDR3 sequence is CASSRGTGGETQYF. The CDR3 nucleotides are TGTGCCAGCAGTAGAGGGACAGGAGGGGAGACCCAGTACTTC.

This clonotype was detected a few times. The chain combines TRBV27 with TRBJ2-5; D ambiguous. Germline V gives CDR1 MNHEY, CDR2 SMNVEV (reference sequence). V was pared by 2 bases and J by 2 bases, with 12 bases between. The CDR3 runs 15 residues. CDR3: CASSLGTTAQETQYF. Written as DNA, the CDR3 is TGTGCCAGCAGTTTAGGCACGACGGCTCAAGAGACCCAGTACTTC.

There are a few counts of this clonotype. In DNA form, the CDR3 reads TGTGCCAGTAGCACCACGGGACTAGCTTCCTACGAGCAGTACTTC. Protein sequence: CASSTTGLASYEQYF. The V gene is TRBV19, the J gene TRBJ2-7; 9 bases agree with TRBD2. This CDR3 comprises 15 residues. Germline CDR1 is LNHDA and CDR2 is SQIVND (reference sequence). The trim removed 6 bases at V and 1 base at J, leaving 7 bases unmatched.

The chain is built from TRBV27 and TRBJ2-5; either TRBD1 or TRBD2 may supply D (6 bases each). The germline V gene encodes CDR1 MNHEY and CDR2 SMNVEV (reference sequence). The CDR3 is made up of 16 amino acids. Trimming cost V 5 bases and J 5 bases, with 21 bases left between them. As DNA, the CDR3 is TGTGCCAGCAGTACGTGGACTACGACGAGGGGGGAGACCCAGTACTTC. This translates into CASSTWTTTRGETQYF.

The chain employs TRBV20-1 and TRBJ2-1; 11 bases align to TRBD2. The CDR3 is 15 amino acids. Germline CDR1 reads DFQATT; CDR2 reads SNEGSKA (reference sequence). The trim removed 5 bases at V and 2 bases at J, leaving 5 bases unmatched. The CDR3 here is CSAPAGLAAYNEQFF. CDR3 bases: TGCAGTGCTCCAGCGGGACTAGCGGCCTACAATGAGCAGTTCTTC.

This clonotype has a handful of counts. The chain recombines TRBV11-2 with TRBJ2-5; 14 bases map to TRBD2. The CDR3 contains 17 residues. V trimming: 4 bases; J trimming: 6 bases; junction bases outside the gene matches: 10. Germline CDR1 SGHAT, CDR2 FQNNGV. The CDR3 sequence is CASSSLGTSGRVKTQYF. DNA of the CDR3: TGTGCCAGCAGCTCTCTTGGGACTAGCGGGAGAGTAAAGACCCAGTACTTC.

The sample holds a few counts of this clonotype. The chain employs TRBV12-3 or TRBV12-4 and TRBJ2-5; perhaps TRBD2 as D (5 bases). The CDR3 is 13 residues long. V gave up 1 base and J gave up 5 bases, with 8 bases separating them. The DNA for the CDR3 is TGTGCCAGCAGTTTAGGGGAGTGGGAGACCCAGTACTTC. It specifies CASSLGEWETQYF.